A single sample gave rise to the 23 T cell receptor beta chains below, sequenced in a study of regulatory T cells in long-lasting Graves disease. Construction of the TCR beta libraries employed iRepertoire HTBI primers in conjunction with Arm-PCR of CDR3 regions. TCRdb called the multiplex PCR reads again in MiXCR, with one record for every CDR3 protein. The sample carries about half a million distinct CDR3 sequences, about 11% recorded once. Indicated time point: newly diagnosed GD, antithyroid drugs for less than 3 months. Scientists built the TCR library using RNA that was extracted from PBMCs. The same specimen was also included in a second study, on T cells in Graves' hyperthyroidism and ophthalmopathy.

The sequencing here drew on peripheral blood mononuclear cells (PBMCs), taken at new diagnosis, from a patient treated with antithyroid drugs. The receptors shown here come from a woman in her thirties with Graves disease.

This clonotype was picked up many times. The chain joins TRBV18 to TRBJ2-1; 8 nucleotides line up with TRBD1. Trimming removed 3 bases from V and 10 bases from J; junction bases left unmatched: 11. The germline V gene encodes CDR1 KGHSH and CDR2 LQKENI. The CDR3 is 15 amino acids. The CDR3 region has the DNA TGTGCCAGCTCACCCGAGCTCAACAGACAGGGGGAGCAGTTCTTC. Residues: CASSPELNRQGEQFF. Full variable domain (remainder filled in from reference TRBV18 and TRBJ2-1): NAGVMQNPRHLVRRRGQEARLRCSPMKGHSHVYWYRQLPEEGLKFMVYLQKENIIDESGMPKERFSAEFPKEGPSILRIQQVVRGDSAAYFCASSPELNRQGEQFFGPGTRLTVL.

This clonotype came up many times. V is TRBV12-3 or TRBV12-4 and J is TRBJ2-1; D is perhaps TRBD2 (5 bases). The ends were cut back, 5 bases at V and 0 bases at J, with 14 bases in the middle. The CDR3 is 16 residues long. The CDR3 here is CASSPQVGSSYNEQFF. DNA of the CDR3: TGTGCCAGCAGTCCCCAGGTGGGGAGCTCCTACAATGAGCAGTTCTTC.

This clonotype was seen repeatedly, ten times or more. The chain has TRBV28 and TRBJ2-3, with 16 bases identical to TRBD2. The CDR3 has 17 residues. After removal of 6 bases from V and 3 bases from J, the junction contained 6 bases not matched to a gene. Germline V gene sequence: CDR1 MDHEN, CDR2 SYDVKM. In nucleotides, the CDR3 is TGTGCCAGCAGGGGACTAGCGGGAGGGCGGGGAACAGATACGCAGTATTTT. It encodes CASRGLAGGRGTDTQYF.

This chain uses TRBV7-9 with TRBJ2-1; 8 bases fit TRBD2. With V trimmed by 5 bases and J by 6 bases, 6 bases remained unmatched. The CDR3 totals 14 residues. CDR1 is SEHNR, CDR2 FQNEAQ, per germline (reference sequence). The CDR3 sequence is CASSPGLAPNEQFF. The CDR3, as DNA: TGTGCCAGCAGCCCCGGACTAGCCCCCAATGAGCAGTTCTTC.

In its sample, this clonotype was seen once. This may be a read error, as it is one base from a much larger clone. The rearrangement uses TRBV30 and TRBJ2-5; D may be TRBD1 (6 bases). Germline V gene lookup returns CDR1 GTSNPN and CDR2 SVGIG (reference sequence). Trimming took 0 bases from V and 11 from J, leaving 28 bases between them. The CDR3 has 17 amino acids. Here the CDR3 reads CAWSVRLGQTRGDEQYF. DNA of the CDR3: TGTGCCTGGAGTGTACGACTTGGACAGACAAGGGGCGATGAGCAGTACTTC.

This clonotype was detected many times. J is TRBJ2-5 and V is TRBV6-5, with 8 nucleotides matching TRBD2. Germline CDR1 and CDR2: MNHEY and SVGAGI. The J segment lost 4 bases and the V segment lost 2 bases, leaving 6 bases of the junction unmatched. This CDR3 has 15 amino acids. The CDR3 DNA sequence: TGTGCCAGCAGTTACCGGCGGGGGGACGGAGAGACCCAGTACTTC. This encodes CASSYRRGDGETQYF.

This clonotype occurred a few times. The chain combines TRBV28 with TRBJ1-5; no firm D call. The V gene lost 6 bases and the J gene lost 4 bases, with 16 bases spanning the gap. The CDR3 contains 15 residues. Germline CDR1 and CDR2: MDHEN and SYDVKM. The CDR3 bases are TGTGCCAGCAGACTTCGCCGACCGGGAAATCAGCCCCAGCATTTT. Its protein is CASRLRRPGNQPQHF.

The chain joins TRBV3-1 to TRBJ2-3, with D unresolved. The CDR3 consists of 14 residues. The ends were cut back, 3 bases at V and 0 bases at J, with 7 bases in the middle. Germline V gene data show CDR1 as LGHDT and CDR2 as YNNKEL (reference sequence). In DNA, the CDR3 is TGTGCCAGCAGCCAGGTAGCTAGCACAGATACGCAGTATTTT. This codes for CASSQVASTDTQYF.

A remark on this clonotype: A far larger clone is only one base removed, so a read error is likely. V is TRBV28 and J is TRBJ1-4; maybe TRBD1 (6 bases). Germline CDR1 and CDR2: MDHEN and SYDVKM. The CDR3 totals 15 residues. V gave up 2 bases and J gave up 7 bases, with 14 bases separating them. The CDR3 DNA follows: TGTGCCAGCAGTTTAGAATCGGGGGCGTGTGAAAAACTGTTTTTT. It is translated as CASSLESGACEKLFF.

The chain is built from TRBV27 and TRBJ2-3, with 7 bases fitting TRBD1. Germline V lookup: CDR1 MNHEY, CDR2 SMNVEV (reference sequence). The junction had 3 bases not matched to a gene; V was cut back by 7 bases and J by 2 bases. This CDR3 comprises 13 residues. CDR3: CASNGQATDTQYF. Here the CDR3 DNA reads TGTGCCAGCAACGGACAGGCCACAGATACGCAGTATTTT.

In this sample, this clonotype turned up many times. The V call is TRBV3-1, the J call TRBJ1-4, with 7 bases lining up with TRBD1. J was trimmed by 5 bases and V by 4 bases; bases with no gene match: 7. The germline V gene encodes CDR1 LGHDT and CDR2 YNNKEL (reference sequence). This CDR3 comprises 15 residues. The CDR3 DNA reads TGTGCCAGCAGCCCCCGGGACAGAGTAAATGAAAAACTGTTTTTT. This gives the protein CASSPRDRVNEKLFF. Full variable domain (outside the CDR3, taken from reference TRBV3-1 and TRBJ1-4): DTAVSQTPKYLVTQMGNDKSIKCEQNLGHDTMYWYKQDSKKFLKIMFSYNNKELIINETVPNRFSPKSPDKAHLNLHINSLELGDSAVYFCASSPRDRVNEKLFFGSGTQLSVL.

There are many counts of this clonotype. V is TRBV9 and J is TRBJ1-1, with D hard to call. With 2 bases removed from V and 0 bases from J, the gap between germline ends came to 5 bases. Germline V CDR1 and CDR2: SGDLS, YYNGEE. CDR3 size: 13 residues. The CDR3 loop is CASSVTVNTEAFF. CDR3 nucleotides: TGTGCCAGCAGCGTTACAGTGAACACTGAAGCTTTCTTT.

This clonotype was observed at least ten times. The rearrangement joins TRBV2 to TRBJ2-1; 13 nucleotides line up with TRBD2. The CDR3 is 16 residues long. Germline assignment: CDR1 SNHLY and CDR2 FYNNEI. V shed 6 bases, J shed 8 bases, and the junction held 10 bases outside the gene matches. The DNA for the CDR3 is TGTGCCAGCAGGAAGGGACTAGCGGGACGAGTTCATGAGCAGTTCTTC. This gives the protein CASRKGLAGRVHEQFF.

This clonotype was counted between two and nine times. The V gene is TRBV5-1, the J gene TRBJ2-6; possible D gene TRBD1, 5 bases. V was clipped by 5 bases and J by 1 base, with 7 bases between them. The CDR3 is 14 residues long. CDR1 and CDR2 from the germline V gene are SGHRS and YFSETQ. CDR3 region: CASRAGSGANVLTF. Written as DNA, the CDR3 is TGCGCCAGCAGAGCAGGGTCTGGGGCCAACGTCCTGACTTTC. The complete variable domain, with remaining parts taken from reference TRBV5-1 and TRBJ2-6, reads KAGVTQTPRYLIKTRGQQVTLSCSPISGHRSVSWYQQTPGQGLQFLFEYFSETQRNKGNFPGRFSGRQFSNSRSEMNVSTLELGDSALYLCASRAGSGANVLTFGAGSRLTVL.

V gene TRBV9 combines with J gene TRBJ2-7, with TRBD2 matching 14 bases. The germline V gene has CDR1 SGDLS and CDR2 YYNGEE. CDR3 length: 19 residues. Germline trimming cut 1 base from V and 7 bases from J; bases unmatched to any gene: 16. CDR3 residues: CASSVSRLAGGPSYNEQYF. The CDR3, as DNA: TGTGCCAGCAGCGTAAGTCGACTAGCGGGAGGGCCCTCCTACAATGAGCAGTACTTC.

The J gene is TRBJ1-1, the V gene TRBV19, with D unresolved. Trimming took 7 bases from V and 1 from J, leaving 19 bases between them. The CDR3 covers 16 residues. Germline loops: CDR1 LNHDA, CDR2 SQIVND (reference sequence). CDR3: CASTRTFGAGNTEAFF. The CDR3 bases are TGTGCCAGTACCCGGACCTTCGGTGCGGGGAACACTGAAGCTTTCTTT.

Ten or more counts support this clonotype. The V gene is TRBV20-1, the J gene TRBJ2-4, with 11 bases aligning to TRBD2. Germline trimming cut 1 base from V and 2 bases from J; bases unmatched to any gene: 7. The germline V gene has CDR1 DFQATT and CDR2 SNEGSKA (reference sequence). There are 17 residues in the CDR3. As DNA, the CDR3 is TGCAGTGCTAGAGTACTAGCGGGAGCCGGGACCAAAAACATTCAGTACTTC. Translated, it gives CSARVLAGAGTKNIQYF.

This clonotype has only a few counts. V usage is TRBV7-3 and J usage is TRBJ2-1; 11 bases are shared with TRBD2. Germline assignment: CDR1 SGHTA and CDR2 FQGTGA. This CDR3 is built from 16 residues. Unmatched junction bases numbered 12, after V lost 5 bases and J lost 9 bases. CDR3 region: CASSPFSGRALGEQFF. CDR3 coding DNA: TGTGCCAGCAGCCCATTTAGCGGGAGGGCCCTCGGTGAGCAGTTCTTC.

This clonotype was seen ten or more times. Here the CDR3 reads CASSYSGRNNQPQHF. DNA of the CDR3: TGTGCCAGCAGTTACTCCGGACGCAACAATCAGCCCCAGCATTTT. The rearrangement uses TRBV6-6 and TRBJ1-5; D is undetermined. This CDR3 spans 15 amino acids. The V end was cut by 0 bases, the J end by 3 bases, with 9 bases between. Germline CDR1 MNHNY, CDR2 SVGAGI (reference sequence).

This clonotype was found many times. V is TRBV10-2 and J is TRBJ2-7, with D unresolved. The CDR3 length is 15 residues. V was pared by 0 bases and J by 7 bases, with 16 bases between. Germline CDR1 reads WSHSY; CDR2 reads SAAADI. CDR3 coding DNA: TGCGCCAGCAGTGAGTCACTTGCCCGCTTGGGTGAGCAGTACTTC. Protein product: CASSESLARLGEQYF.

This clonotype was found a few times. One end of the junction is discordant with germline, which a read error may explain. This sequence joins TRBV18 and TRBJ2-2; TRBD1 or TRBD2 may be the D gene (5 bases each). Germline V gene data show CDR1 as KGHSH and CDR2 as LQKENI. CDR3 length: 15 residues. The CDR3 coding sequence is TGTGCCAGCTCAAGGGGACCCCTGAACACCGGGAAGCTGTTTTTT. Translating it yields CASSRGPLNTGKLFF.

The chain carries TRBV3-1 and TRBJ2-5; TRBD2 might be the D (6 bases). Deletions cut 4 bases from V and 5 bases from J, with 17 bases between. Germline-derived CDR1 and CDR2 are LGHDT and YNNKEL (reference sequence). This CDR3 has 15 amino acids. The CDR3 here is CASSPPGIGRETQYF. DNA for the CDR3: TGTGCCAGCAGCCCACCCGGGATAGGGAGGGAGACCCAGTACTTC.

This clonotype has ten or more counts. This chain joins TRBV6-1 and TRBJ2-7; 7 bases match TRBD2. CDR1 is MNHNS and CDR2 is SASEGT in the germline V gene. The CDR3 sequence is 13 residues long. J lost 6 bases, V lost 6 bases, and 8 bases had no gene match. CDR3 coding DNA: TGTGCCAGCAGGCGACTAGCTTGGGCCGAGCAGTACTTC. The encoded protein is CASRRLAWAEQYF.